These 27 T cell receptor beta chains originate from one sample sequenced in a study of cytomegalovirus exposure and HLA in healthy donors (dated by TCRdb to the late 2010s). The library was made by the immunoSEQ multiplex PCR assay. A mixture of 60 forward primers for TCR Vbeta segments and 13 reverse primers for TCR Jbeta segments was used in the multiplex PCR. As stored in TCRdb, this immuneACCESS dataset retains in-frame rearrangements with V and J assigned. A fraction of the clones does not appear; measured against another copy, unresolved V genes explain less than half of the discrepancy, and the remainder lacks a known reason. The sample has some 140,000 clones on record, under 85% of them singletons. Less than 4% of the sample goes to the ten largest clones. Sequencing used PBMCs. The source is a man between 25 and 39 years old in good health and CMV-seronegative.

This rearrangement joins TRBV4-3 to TRBJ1-4; the D gene is possibly TRBD1 (6 bases). The V end lost 0 bases, the J end lost 3 bases, and 20 bases lay between the germline ends. CDR3 length equals 19 residues. Germline lookup yields CDR1 LGHNA and CDR2 YSLEER. The CDR3: CASSQEGALVYGANEKLFF. The CDR3 DNA follows: TGCGCCAGCAGCCAAGAGGGGGCCCTGGTTTATGGGGCTAATGAAAAACTGTTTTTT.

V gene TRBV6-4 combines with J gene TRBJ2-6; D remains ambiguous. Trimming removed 2 bases at V and 3 bases at J, with 5 bases between. Germline V gene data show CDR1 as MRHNA and CDR2 as SNTAGT. The length of the CDR3 is 14 residues. The CDR3 region is CASSDGVGANVLTF. DNA of the CDR3: TGTGCCAGCAGTGACGGAGTTGGGGCCAACGTCCTGACTTTC.

This sequence joins TRBV6-1 and TRBJ2-7, with TRBD1 matching over 7 bases. The J segment lost 6 bases and the V segment lost 5 bases, leaving 7 bases of the junction unmatched. The CDR3 sequence is 13 residues long. CDR1 and CDR2 from the germline V gene are MNHNS and SASEGT. Written as DNA, the CDR3 is TGTGCCAGCAGTACCAACAGGGGCGGCGAGCAGTACTTC. Translation gives CASSTNRGGEQYF.

The chain recombines TRBV7-3 with TRBJ2-1, with 10 bases fitting TRBD2. Trimming removed 5 bases from V and 7 bases from J; junction bases left unmatched: 8. Looked up from germline, CDR1 is SGHTA and CDR2 is FQGTGA. The CDR3 is 15 residues long. The CDR3 sequence: CASSRSGRAGNEQFF. The CDR3 DNA follows: TGTGCCAGCAGCCGAAGCGGGAGGGCGGGTAATGAGCAGTTCTTC.

Only a few counts were recorded for this clone. J is TRBJ1-2 and V is TRBV7-2, with a possible D match to TRBD1 (6 bases). V lost 5 bases to trimming and J lost 5 bases, with 18 bases between them. Germline lookup yields CDR1 SGHTA and CDR2 FQGNSA. The CDR3 loop spans 15 amino acids. This CDR3 is CASSPSAGTTYGYTF. The CDR3 nucleotides read TGTGCCAGCAGCCCGTCGGCCGGGACAACATATGGCTACACCTTC.

CDR3: CASSYSDGQGRADTQYF. DNA for the CDR3: TGTGCCAGCAGCTACAGCGACGGACAGGGGAGGGCAGATACGCAGTATTTT. V and J are TRBV7-9 and TRBJ2-3, with 9 bases that match TRBD1. V lost 4 bases and J lost 4; bases outside the gene matches: 12. This CDR3 has 17 amino acids. CDR1 and CDR2 (germline): SEHNR, FQNEAQ (reference sequence).

This clone turned up a few times. The chain recombines TRBV13 with TRBJ1-6; 7 nucleotides align to TRBD1. In germline, CDR1 is PRHDT, CDR2 FYEKMQ (reference sequence). Germline trimming cut 5 bases from V and 5 bases from J; bases unmatched to any gene: 6. This CDR3 has 15 residues. DNA of the CDR3: TGTGCCAGCAGCCCACGACAGGGTAATAATTCACCCCTCCACTTT. Encoded protein: CASSPRQGNNSPLHF.

The rearrangement links TRBV4-1 to TRBJ2-1; D remains ambiguous. There are 14 residues in the CDR3. V lost 1 base and J lost 3, with 7 bases in between. CDR1 is MGHRA, CDR2 YSYEKL, per germline. The CDR3 spells CASSQALNYNEQFF. The DNA for the CDR3 is TGCGCCAGCAGCCAAGCGTTAAACTACAATGAGCAGTTCTTC.

This rearrangement joins TRBV4-3 to TRBJ1-3; D might be TRBD1 (5 bases). Per germline, CDR1 LGHNA and CDR2 YSLEER. Trimming removed 0 bases from V and 4 bases from J, with 13 bases in between. The CDR3 totals 16 residues. In DNA form, the CDR3 reads TGCGCCAGCAGCCAAGACTCAGGGCAGATAGGAAACACCATATATTTT. Translated, it gives CASSQDSGQIGNTIYF.

The V gene is TRBV19, the J gene TRBJ1-2, with a weak D call TRBD1 (5 bases). The CDR3 length is 14 residues. V lost 7 bases to trimming and J lost 8 bases, with 20 bases between them. Germline CDR1 and CDR2: LNHDA and SQIVND (reference sequence). The CDR3 spells CASTAGGLWRGYTF. The DNA of the CDR3 is TGTGCCAGTACAGCCGGGGGACTATGGAGGGGCTACACCTTC.

This chain connects TRBV28 to TRBJ1-2, with TRBD1 as a possible D gene (6 bases). The CDR3 consists of 15 residues. Germline loops: CDR1 MDHEN, CDR2 SYDVKM. V was pared by 4 bases and J by 5 bases, with 17 bases between. The CDR3 DNA sequence: TGTGCCAGCAGTTCGATTGGGACAAGTTGGTATGGCTACACCTTC. This codes for CASSSIGTSWYGYTF.

V and J are TRBV10-1 and TRBJ1-1; 7 bases map to TRBD1. The CDR3 covers 16 residues. Germline values: CDR1 WNHNN, CDR2 SYGVQD (reference sequence). V lost 3 bases, J lost 1 base, and 8 bases stayed unmatched. The DNA of the CDR3 is TGCGCCAGCAGTGAAGGGGGCCGAACTTGGAACACTGAAGCTTTCTTT. Its protein is CASSEGGRTWNTEAFF.

V usage is TRBV28 and J usage is TRBJ1-1; 9 bases map to TRBD1. This CDR3 contains 14 residues. The V segment lost 7 bases and the J segment 8 bases; nucleotides outside the gene matches: 11. CDR1 and CDR2 (germline): MDHEN, SYDVKM. The CDR3 coding sequence is TGTGCCAGCACCCAGCGGGACAGGGAGGGAGAAGCTTTCTTT. Translating gives CASTQRDREGEAFF.

The chain couples TRBV29-1 to TRBJ2-5, with D perhaps matching TRBD1 (5 bases). V dropped 4 bases and J dropped 3 bases, with 9 bases sitting between them. Germline V gene lookup returns CDR1 SQVTM and CDR2 ANQGSEA. The CDR3 length is 12 residues. The CDR3 bases are TGCAGCGTTGCAGGGCCCGAAGAGACCCAGTACTTC. Translation: CSVAGPEETQYF.

The chain carries TRBV7-2 and TRBJ2-1, with 7 bases identical to TRBD2. Unmatched junction bases numbered 7, after V lost 1 base and J lost 7 bases. The CDR3 is 15 residues long. Germline CDR1 SGHTA, CDR2 FQGNSA. CDR3 bases: TGTGCCAGCAGCTTAGTGGGCGGGGGAATAAATGAGCAGTTCTTC. Protein: CASSLVGGGINEQFF.

The chain uses TRBV7-2 and TRBJ2-2, with D possibly matching TRBD2 (5 bases). The germline V gene has CDR1 SGHTA and CDR2 FQGNSA. Trimming stripped 10 bases from V and 3 bases from J, with 15 bases between. CDR3 length: 14 residues. The CDR3 reads CATGGLPHTGELFF. The CDR3 DNA is TGTGCCACCGGAGGACTGCCCCACACCGGGGAGCTGTTTTTT.

This clone was found once. The chain links TRBV2 to TRBJ2-1, with 11 bases lining up with TRBD2. The V segment lost 5 bases and the J segment 2 bases; nucleotides outside the gene matches: 5. This CDR3 is built from 16 residues. Germline CDR1 is SNHLY and CDR2 is FYNNEI. CDR3 coding DNA: TGTGCCAGCAGTTTGGGACTAGCGGATCCCTACAATGAGCAGTTCTTC. It is translated as CASSLGLADPYNEQFF. The entire variable domain, with the rest obtained from reference TRBV2 and TRBJ2-1, is as follows: EPEVTQTPSHQVTQMGQEVILRCVPISNHLYFYWYRQILGQKVEFLVSFYNNEISEKSEIFDDQFSVERPDGSNFTLKIRSTKLEDSAMYFCASSLGLADPYNEQFFGPGTRLTVL.

This chain uses TRBV7-9 with TRBJ2-7; D not certain. The CDR3 is made up of 16 amino acids. The V end lost 3 bases, the J end lost 0 bases, and 15 bases lay between the germline ends. Germline CDR1 is SEHNR and CDR2 is FQNEAQ (reference sequence). DNA for the CDR3: TGTGCCAGCAGCTTCCCCGGGTCCCCTAGCTCCTACGAGCAGTACTTC. Translation gives CASSFPGSPSSYEQYF. Filled out from reference TRBV7-9 and TRBJ2-7, the complete variable domain reads DTGVSQNPRHKITKRGQNVTFRCDPISEHNRLYWYRQTLGQGPEFLTYFQNEAQLEKSRLLSDRFSAERPKGSFSTLEIQRTEQGDSAMYLCASSFPGSPSSYEQYFGPGTRLTVT.

The J gene is TRBJ1-4, the V gene TRBV28; D perhaps matches TRBD1 (5 bases). The CDR3 length is 14 residues. Germline lookup yields CDR1 MDHEN and CDR2 SYDVKM. V was pared by 10 bases and J by 0 bases, with 12 bases between. This CDR3 reads CATRDSATNEKLFF. The CDR3 coding sequence is TGTGCCACGAGAGACAGTGCAACTAATGAAAAACTGTTTTTT.

This clone has more than one count but fewer than ten. The V and J genes are TRBV30 and TRBJ2-5; D possibly corresponds to TRBD1 (5 bases). The DNA end lines up better with TRBJ2-7; the J call may be wrong. The V gene's germline CDR1 is GTSNPN and CDR2 SVGIG (reference sequence). The CDR3 runs 13 residues. Here the CDR3 reads CAWSQDRSYEQYF. DNA for the CDR3: TGTGCCTGGAGTCAAGACAGATCCTACGAGCAGTACTTC.

The chain carries TRBV18 and TRBJ2-3, with 9 nucleotides matching TRBD2. J gave up 4 bases and V 2 bases, and 7 bases lay outside the gene matches. The CDR3 length is 16 residues. Looked up from germline, CDR1 is KGHSH and CDR2 is LQKENI. CDR3 region: CASSPMGLARPDTQYF. The CDR3 nucleotides read TGTGCCAGCTCACCAATGGGACTAGCCAGACCAGATACGCAGTATTTT.

In its sample, this clone was seen a few times. The chain couples TRBV5-6 to TRBJ2-1, with D possibly matching TRBD2 (5 bases). Germline loops: CDR1 SGHDT, CDR2 YYEEEE. This CDR3 is built from 15 residues. V lost 3 bases to trimming and J lost 4 bases, with 14 bases between them. This chain's CDR3 is CASSSTRTPYNEQFF. The CDR3 bases are TGTGCCAGCAGCTCTACTAGGACCCCTTACAATGAGCAGTTCTTC. Variable domain in full (rest from reference TRBV5-6 and TRBJ2-1): DAGVTQSPTHLIKTRGQQVTLRCSPKSGHDTVSWYQQALGQGPQFIFQYYEEEERQRGNFPDRFSGHQFPNYSSELNVNALLLGDSALYLCASSSTRTPYNEQFFGPGTRLTVL.

V is TRBV9 and J is TRBJ2-1; TRBD1 might be the D (5 bases). The CDR3 contains 15 residues. Germline lookup yields CDR1 SGDLS and CDR2 YYNGEE. V lost 0 bases to trimming and J lost 2 bases, with 9 bases between them. This chain's CDR3 is CASSVGRAAYNEQFF. The CDR3 nucleotides are TGTGCCAGCAGCGTAGGCAGGGCCGCCTACAATGAGCAGTTCTTC.

This chain uses TRBV19 with TRBJ2-5; 9 bases are a match to TRBD1. V dropped 4 bases and J dropped 2; count of bases not matched to a gene: 5. The germline CDR1 and CDR2 sequences are LNHDA and SQIVND (reference sequence). This CDR3 region has 15 residues. This CDR3 is CASSTATGGQETQYF. The CDR3, as DNA: TGTGCCAGTAGTACCGCGACAGGGGGGCAAGAGACCCAGTACTTC.

The rearrangement links TRBV4-1 to TRBJ2-7; D is possibly TRBD1 (5 bases). The CDR3 length is 15 residues. Germline V gives CDR1 MGHRA, CDR2 YSYEKL. V was trimmed by 1 base and J by 6 bases, leaving 16 bases between them. CDR3 protein: CASSQAGWNSVEQYF. CDR3 nucleotides: TGCGCCAGCAGCCAAGCAGGGTGGAACTCAGTCGAGCAGTACTTC.

This clone has a handful of counts. The gene calls are TRBV4-1 and TRBJ2-7, with TRBD2 identical over 10 bases. Germline CDR1 reads MGHRA; CDR2 reads YSYEKL. The junction had 6 bases not matched to a gene; V was cut back by 4 bases and J by 0 bases. This CDR3 spans 16 amino acids. In nucleotides, the CDR3 is TGCGCCAGCAGCCCCTTAGCGGGAGGAAGCTCCTACGAGCAGTACTTC. Encoded protein: CASSPLAGGSSYEQYF.

This clone appeared a few times. This chain uses TRBV29-1 with TRBJ2-3; 8 nucleotides align to TRBD2. CDR1 and CDR2 from the germline V gene are SQVTM and ANQGSEA. The CDR3 has 13 residues. The J segment lost 3 bases and the V segment lost 7 bases, leaving 6 bases of the junction unmatched. This CDR3 is CSAGTRITDTQYF. The DNA for the CDR3 is TGCAGCGCCGGGACTAGGATTACAGATACGCAGTATTTT.